These 31 T cell receptor beta chains originate from one sample sequenced in a study of glioma-infiltrating T cells after dendritic cell vaccination. Time point defined: after dendritic cell vaccination, including at tumor progression/relapse. Assay used: immunoSEQ multiplex PCR; TCRdb lists only in-frame clones, some missing. The repertoire holds some 99,000 clones, with 75% to 90% as singletons. Sequenced material: blood, taken after dendritic cell vaccination. These receptors were collected from a human donor with glioblastoma.

The chain is built from TRBV5-6 and TRBJ2-5, with D unresolved. CDR3 length equals 11 residues. V dropped 3 bases and J dropped 9 bases, with 9 bases sitting between them. Germline loops: CDR1 SGHDT, CDR2 YYEEEE. CDR3 residues: CASSSGEAQYF. CDR3 coding DNA: TGTGCCAGCAGCTCGGGTGAGGCCCAGTACTTC.

This chain joins TRBV18 and TRBJ2-3, with D perhaps TRBD1 (7 bases). The CDR3 totals 18 residues. Trimming stripped 3 bases from V and 2 bases from J, with 21 bases between. CDR1 is KGHSH, CDR2 LQKENI, per germline. In DNA form, the CDR3 reads TGTGCCAGCTCACCCCTCTCAAACAGGGGAGGAAACACAGATACGCAGTATTTT. This encodes CASSPLSNRGGNTDTQYF.

The genes are TRBV5-4 and TRBJ2-1; 12 bases are shared with TRBD2. CDR1 is SGHNT and CDR2 is YYREEE in the germline V gene (reference sequence). The CDR3 covers 15 residues. Trimming cost V 4 bases and J 5 bases; bases outside gene matches: 4. The DNA of the CDR3 is TGTGCCAGCAGCCATCCTAGCGGGGGGGACAATGAGCAGTTCTTC. This codes for CASSHPSGGDNEQFF.

The chain carries TRBV30 and TRBJ2-5; 9 bases are shared with TRBD2. The J segment lost 6 bases and the V segment lost 2 bases, leaving 7 bases of the junction unmatched. The CDR3 totals 14 residues. Germline-derived CDR1 and CDR2 are GTSNPN and SVGIG (reference sequence). CDR3 sequence: CAWSPSGGLKTQYF. DNA of the CDR3: TGTGCCTGGAGTCCCAGCGGGGGGTTAAAGACCCAGTACTTC.

This clone was recorded a few times. The gene calls are TRBV28 and TRBJ2-7; 7 bases are a match to TRBD2. Germline CDR1 MDHEN, CDR2 SYDVKM. This CDR3 has 16 residues. Losses at the gene ends were 5 bases for V and 1 base for J; bases not matched to a gene: 11. The DNA for the CDR3 is TGTGCCAGCAGTCCCGGGGAAGCGGGAAGGTCCTACGAGCAGTACTTC. This codes for CASSPGEAGRSYEQYF.

The chain joins TRBV9 to TRBJ1-1, with no clear D. The ends were cut back, 0 bases at V and 4 bases at J, with 10 bases in the middle. The V gene's germline CDR1 is SGDLS and CDR2 YYNGEE. The CDR3 covers 14 residues. Written as DNA, the CDR3 is TGTGCCAGCAGCGTAGGTCACGGTAGCACTGAAGCTTTCTTT. Translating gives CASSVGHGSTEAFF.

This sequence joins TRBV5-4 and TRBJ2-1, with 9 bases lining up with TRBD2. J was trimmed by 8 bases and V by 4 bases; bases with no gene match: 7. CDR3 length: 14 amino acids. Germline V gives CDR1 SGHNT, CDR2 YYREEE (reference sequence). The CDR3 sequence: CASSLRGRAHEQFF. CDR3 bases: TGTGCCAGCAGCCTCCGCGGGAGGGCCCATGAGCAGTTCTTC.

The CDR3 bases are TGTGCCAGCAGCTTAGCGGGGGGATCGAACTATGGCTACACCTTC. It yields the protein CASSLAGGSNYGYTF. The rearrangement joins TRBV7-6 to TRBJ1-2, with D possibly TRBD1 on 5 matching bases. Deletions cut 0 bases from V and 2 bases from J, with 10 bases between. CDR3 size: 15 residues. Germline lookup yields CDR1 SGHVS and CDR2 FNYEAQ.

The gene calls are TRBV15 and TRBJ1-1; no definite D call. Germline CDR1 LNHNV, CDR2 YYDKDF (reference sequence). This CDR3 has 15 amino acids. V shed 1 base and J shed 2 bases, with 11 bases lying between them. As DNA, the CDR3 is TGTGCCACCAGCAGAGTTTGGGCAGCTAACACTGAAGCTTTCTTT. Protein sequence: CATSRVWAANTEAFF.

This clone was seen a few times. This chain links TRBV6-5 with TRBJ1-2; D possibly corresponds to TRBD1 (6 bases). This CDR3 has 15 amino acids. CDR1 is MNHEY, CDR2 SVGAGI, per germline. Trimming left V 6 bases short and J 4 bases short, with 18 bases between. Here the CDR3 reads CASSTSNTGSYGYTF. In nucleotides, the CDR3 is TGTGCCAGCAGCACTTCGAATACAGGGTCCTATGGCTACACCTTC.

Worth noting for this clone: It is unclear where the CDR3 begins or ends on the DNA, so no DNA is shown, and the CDR3 is as TCRdb lists it. This chain links TRBV2 with TRBJ2-1; the listed D gene, TRBD1, was not tested against the DNA. Germline loops: CDR1 SNHLY, CDR2 FYNNEI. From its first to its last residue, the CDR3 has 12 amino acids. This chain's CDR3 is CASSFLAGEQFF.

CDR3 DNA: TGTGCCTGGGGTTTTAGGGGGGGGCTCACCGGGGAGCTGTTTTTT. This translates into CAWGFRGGLTGELFF. This rearrangement joins TRBV30 to TRBJ2-2; D possibly corresponds to TRBD2 (7 bases). From germline, CDR1 is GTSNPN and CDR2 SVGIG (reference sequence). Trimming stripped 5 bases from V and 4 bases from J, with 17 bases between. The CDR3 contains 15 residues.

The V and J genes are TRBV6-5 and TRBJ1-3; 9 bases are a match to TRBD1. Germline V gene lookup returns CDR1 MNHEY and CDR2 SVGAGI. This CDR3 region has 15 residues. The ends lost 7 bases at V and 3 bases at J; junction bases unmatched: 7. The CDR3 protein is CASTRDRAGGNTIYF. Here the CDR3 DNA reads TGTGCCAGCACCCGGGACAGGGCTGGTGGAAACACCATATATTTT.

The gene calls are TRBV5-6 and TRBJ1-1, with 11 bases fitting TRBD1. Germline CDR1 and CDR2: SGHDT and YYEEEE. CDR3 length equals 15 residues. Trimming at V came to 4 bases and at J to 3 bases, leaving 5 bases not matched to a gene. Here the CDR3 DNA reads TGTGCCAGCAGCCCGGTGGACAGGGGGCACACTGAAGCTTTCTTT. Protein sequence: CASSPVDRGHTEAFF.

J is TRBJ1-5 and V is TRBV7-9; possibly TRBD1 for D (6 bases). CDR3 length: 13 amino acids. Germline CDR1 is SEHNR and CDR2 is FQNEAQ (reference sequence). Trimming pared 5 bases from V and 7 bases from J, leaving 12 bases between. CDR3 loop: CASSPGQPQPQHF. CDR3 nucleotide sequence: TGTGCCAGCAGCCCCGGACAGCCCCAGCCCCAGCATTTT.

V gene TRBV6-1 combines with J gene TRBJ1-2; no clear D gene. The CDR3 extends over 13 amino acids. Germline V gives CDR1 MNHNS, CDR2 SASEGT. Trimming stripped 1 base from V and 7 bases from J, with 10 bases between. CDR3 amino acids: CASSEVRGSGYTF. The CDR3 DNA reads as TGTGCCAGCAGTGAAGTGAGAGGTTCTGGCTACACCTTC.

This clone was observed a single time. This rearrangement joins TRBV28 to TRBJ1-2; D call uncertain. This CDR3 has 13 residues. V dropped 3 bases and J dropped 4 bases, with 9 bases sitting between them. CDR1 is MDHEN, CDR2 SYDVKM, per germline. The CDR3 protein is CASSLNRAYGYTF. CDR3 DNA: TGTGCCAGCAGTTTGAACAGAGCCTATGGCTACACCTTC.

The V and J genes are TRBV11-2 and TRBJ2-3; TRBD2 agrees at 8 bases. CDR3 size: 16 residues. The germline CDR1 and CDR2 sequences are SGHAT and FQNNGV. The V and J ends lost 3 bases and 4 bases, in that order; junction bases with no gene match: 9. CDR3 in amino acids: CASSFLPGTSSDTQYF. The CDR3 DNA sequence: TGTGCCAGCAGCTTCCTACCCGGGACTAGTTCAGATACGCAGTATTTT.

This chain joins TRBV2 and TRBJ2-7; TRBD1 agrees at 10 bases. Germline V CDR1 and CDR2: SNHLY, FYNNEI. This CDR3 region has 15 residues. The V segment lost 8 bases and the J segment 4 bases; nucleotides outside the gene matches: 11. The CDR3 loop reads CASGDVLGQGYEQYF. DNA of the CDR3: TGTGCCAGCGGGGATGTTCTGGGACAGGGGTACGAGCAGTACTTC.

This clone has more than one count but fewer than ten. The chain is built from TRBV4-2 and TRBJ2-7; 8 bases fit TRBD1. Germline assignment: CDR1 LGHNA and CDR2 YNFKEQ. J was trimmed by 6 bases and V by 1 base; bases with no gene match: 5. This CDR3 has 14 amino acids. This CDR3 is CASSQGSGGFEQYF. CDR3 in DNA: TGTGCCAGCAGCCAAGGTTCAGGGGGCTTCGAGCAGTACTTC.

V and J are TRBV6-1 and TRBJ1-1, with no clear D. CDR3 size: 15 residues. Trimming cost V 5 bases and J 9 bases, with 22 bases left between them. Germline V gives CDR1 MNHNS, CDR2 SASEGT. CDR3 bases: TGTGCCAGCAGTTTGACGGGTTCGCTAAGTGCTAAAGCTTTCTTT. Protein product: CASSLTGSLSAKAFF.

The chain couples TRBV5-1 to TRBJ1-2; TRBD1 aligns across 8 bases. Germline assignment: CDR1 SGHRS and CDR2 YFSETQ. This CDR3 contains 14 residues. Germline trimming cut 4 bases from V and 8 bases from J; bases unmatched to any gene: 10. The CDR3 sequence: CASSPRTGKEGYTF. CDR3 sequence (DNA): TGCGCCAGCAGCCCTCGGACAGGGAAAGAAGGCTACACCTTC.

The V and J genes are TRBV9 and TRBJ2-5, with 11 bases fitting TRBD2. Trimming took 0 bases from V and 5 from J; bases not matched to a gene: 9. This CDR3 spans 17 amino acids. Germline lookup yields CDR1 SGDLS and CDR2 YYNGEE. The CDR3 loop reads CASSVGASGRSGETQYF. The CDR3 DNA sequence: TGTGCCAGCAGCGTAGGTGCTAGCGGGAGGAGCGGGGAGACCCAGTACTTC. The whole variable domain, remainder taken from reference TRBV9 and TRBJ2-5, is DSGVTQTPKHLITATGQRVTLRCSPRSGDLSVYWYQQSLDQGLQFLIQYYNGEERAKGNILERFSAQQFPDLHSELNLSSLELGDSALYFCASSVGASGRSGETQYFGPGTRLLVL.

This clone showed up just a few times. J is TRBJ1-5 and V is TRBV7-2; 7 positions match TRBD1. V gave up 6 bases and J gave up 2 bases; unmatched junction bases: 7. CDR1 and CDR2 from the germline V gene are SGHTA and FQGNSA. This CDR3 spans 15 amino acids. Here the CDR3 reads CASSYRGIGNQPQHF. CDR3 in DNA: TGTGCCAGCAGTTACAGGGGTATCGGCAATCAGCCCCAGCATTTT.

The chain has TRBV11-1 and TRBJ2-1, with D maybe TRBD1 (6 bases). Germline V CDR1 and CDR2: SGHAT, FQDESV (reference sequence). Trimming took off 1 base at V and 2 bases at J, with 18 bases between the two ends. The CDR3 sequence is 18 residues long. The CDR3 bases are TGTGCCAGCAGCTTAGGGGATACAGGGTGGAGAACCTACAATGAGCAGTTCTTC. This codes for CASSLGDTGWRTYNEQFF.

The rearrangement joins TRBV2 to TRBJ1-3; 7 positions agree with TRBD1. This CDR3 comprises 17 residues. The ends lost 0 bases at V and 3 bases at J; junction bases unmatched: 8. Per the germline V gene, CDR1 is SNHLY and CDR2 is FYNNEI. CDR3 residues: CASSEAVRGPYGNTIYF. The CDR3 nucleotides are TGTGCCAGCAGTGAAGCCGTAAGGGGGCCTTATGGAAACACCATATATTTT.

In its sample, this clone was seen once. The chain uses TRBV6-1 and TRBJ2-3; 7 bases agree with TRBD2. The CDR3 runs to 14 residues. Germline values: CDR1 MNHNS, CDR2 SASEGT. Trimming removed 4 bases from V and 5 bases from J; junction bases left unmatched: 6. CDR3 in amino acids: CASSALREVDTQYF. For the CDR3, the DNA is TGTGCCAGCAGTGCCCTCCGGGAGGTAGATACGCAGTATTTT.

With respect to this clone: In the same sample, other DNA sequences code for this CDR3. The rearrangement links TRBV18 to TRBJ2-6; D gene unclear. The CDR3 consists of 14 residues. V was clipped by 2 bases and J by 1 base, with 3 bases between them. Germline V gene data show CDR1 as KGHSH and CDR2 as LQKENI. The CDR3: CASSPSSGANVLTF. The CDR3 coding sequence is TGTGCCAGCTCACCATCGTCTGGGGCCAACGTCCTGACTTTC.

This rearrangement joins TRBV2 to TRBJ1-1, with TRBD1 identical over 10 bases. This CDR3 has 16 residues. The V and J ends lost 5 bases and 5 bases, in that order; junction bases with no gene match: 11. Germline V gene sequence: CDR1 SNHLY, CDR2 FYNNEI. CDR3 amino acids: CASSQRGPGQGTEAFF. In nucleotides, the CDR3 is TGTGCCAGCAGTCAAAGGGGCCCGGGACAGGGGACTGAAGCTTTCTTT.

The chain has TRBV7-3 and TRBJ2-4, with D unresolved. The germline V and J ends were trimmed by 1 base and 7 bases, with 8 bases remaining between them. The V gene's germline CDR1 is SGHTA and CDR2 FQGTGA. This CDR3 comprises 13 residues. DNA of the CDR3: TGTGCCAGCAGCTTAAATCCGAGGAACATTCAGTACTTC. This codes for CASSLNPRNIQYF.

This chain links TRBV6-5 with TRBJ1-2; 8 bases fit TRBD1. CDR1 is MNHEY, CDR2 SVGAGI, per germline. Losses at the gene ends were 2 bases for V and 4 bases for J; bases not matched to a gene: 6. This CDR3 has 15 residues. The CDR3 loop reads CASSYPGTGLYGYTF. CDR3 bases: TGTGCCAGCAGTTACCCCGGGACAGGCCTCTATGGCTACACCTTC.